The clone carrying this T cell receptor beta chain has at least ten counts. Its antigen remains unidentified. This sample is part of a study of blood T cells in healthy people across ages. Study-wide findings and caveats: Roughly linear age-related decline in beta diversity appeared, significant by age about 40.

Through a sample-barcoded 5' primer and a J-beta primer mix, a second PCR was run for about 7 to 12 cycles. From the 5' RACE reads, TCRdb called clonotypes with MiXCR, one entry per CDR3 protein. Among 600,000 to 850,000 distinct CDR3 sequences, roughly 47% were seen once, and the ten largest hold 20% to 25%. Deletions cut 8 bases from V and 0 bases from J, with 15 bases between. Germline CDR1 is SQVTM and CDR2 is ANQGSEA. The CDR3 is made up of 14 amino acids. The sequencing sample was made of blood. This sequence joins TRBV29-1 and TRBJ2-3; D is possibly TRBD1 or TRBD2 (5 bases each). The sequence was collected from a woman between 55 and 75 years old in good health. CDR3 DNA: TGCAGCCTTGCATTCGGGGCTAGCACAGATACGCAGTATTTT. Encoded protein: CSLAFGASTDTQYF.